These 13 T cell receptor beta chains share one sample of origin, sequenced in a study of T cells expressing NK-cell markers. TCRdb re-called the 5' RACE reads and gives one entry per CDR3 protein, without DNA. The table for this sample gives approximately 420,000 distinct CDR3 sequences. What was sequenced was blood T cells: a sorted CD56 or NKG2C T cell subset, CD4+ or CD8+ T cells, or bulk PBMC T cells (not recorded which). These receptors all stem from a woman aged 45-65 years in good health.

The rearrangement links TRBV9 to TRBJ2-1; TCRdb names TRBD2, which stays unverified in the absence of DNA. Per germline, CDR1 SGDLS and CDR2 YYNGEE. The CDR3 spans 16 residues. CDR3 amino acids: CASSVSGTSGPSEQFF. The variable domain in full, completed from reference TRBV9 and TRBJ2-1, reads DSGVTQTPKHLITATGQRVTLRCSPRSGDLSVYWYQQSLDQGLQFLIQYYNGEERAKGNILERFSAQQFPDLHSELNLSSLELGDSALYFCASSVSGTSGPSEQFFGPGTRLTVL.

The chain couples TRBV3-1 to TRBJ2-3; the D call from TCRdb, TRBD1, cannot be confirmed without DNA. Per germline, CDR1 LGHDT and CDR2 YNNKEL (reference sequence). The CDR3 extends over 14 amino acids. The CDR3 region is CASSLQGGTDTQYF.

The J gene is TRBJ2-2, the V gene TRBV5-1; TCRdb picks TRBD1, but there is no DNA to check that call. Looked up from germline, CDR1 is SGHRS and CDR2 is YFSETQ. The CDR3 is 18 residues long. CDR3 loop: CASSKRTGAFSNTGELFF. Supplemented by reference TRBV5-1 and TRBJ2-2, the full variable domain reads KAGVTQTPRYLIKTRGQQVTLSCSPISGHRSVSWYQQTPGQGLQFLFEYFSETQRNKGNFPGRFSGRQFSNSRSEMNVSTLELGDSALYLCASSKRTGAFSNTGELFFGEGSRLTVL.

The chain has TRBV12-3 or TRBV12-4 and TRBJ2-7; TCRdb names TRBD1, which stays unverified in the absence of DNA. The CDR3 is 15 amino acids. CDR3 residues: CASSWGGDRSYEQYF.

Here the CDR3 reads CSAGRGQGYGEQFF. The chain combines TRBV20-1 with TRBJ2-1; there is no DNA to check the TCRdb D call of TRBD1. Per germline, CDR1 DFQATT and CDR2 SNEGSKA (reference sequence). CDR3 length: 14 residues.

The chain is built from TRBV18 and TRBJ1-2. The CDR3 has 15 amino acids. Germline V gene data show CDR1 as KGHSH and CDR2 as LQKENI. The CDR3 is CASSPPWTETYGYTF.

The chain combines TRBV12-3 or TRBV12-4 with TRBJ2-5; with no DNA, the TCRdb D assignment of TRBD1 cannot be verified. This CDR3 region has 12 residues. CDR3 amino acids: CASKTAQETQYF.

CDR3 in amino acids: CASSPAGGPDRGKGQPQHF. This chain joins TRBV12-3 or TRBV12-4 and TRBJ1-5; checking the TCRdb D call of TRBD1 is not possible without DNA. The CDR3 extends over 19 amino acids.

The chain carries TRBV29-1 and TRBJ2-5; TCRdb proposes TRBD1, but this gene call is untestable without DNA. Germline loops: CDR1 SQVTM, CDR2 ANQGSEA. The CDR3 is 12 residues long. This CDR3 is CSATDGAETQYF.

The chain uses TRBV2 and TRBJ2-5; no DNA is available, so the TRBD2 call from TCRdb remains unchecked. The CDR3 covers 14 residues. CDR1 is SNHLY, CDR2 FYNNEI, per germline. CDR3 amino acids: CASSTSGRSETQYF.

The rearrangement uses TRBV7-9 and TRBJ1-1; TCRdb gives TRBD1 as the D gene, but with no DNA this cannot be confirmed. CDR3 length: 15 residues. CDR1 SEHNR and CDR2 FQNEAQ come from the germline V gene (reference sequence). The CDR3 sequence is CASSRRQGINTEAFF.

The chain employs TRBV20-1 and TRBJ2-5; TCRdb picks TRBD2, but there is no DNA to check that call. CDR1 DFQATT and CDR2 SNEGSKA come from the germline V gene (reference sequence). CDR3 length: 20 amino acids. This CDR3 is CSASFSPTSGEPLRRETQYF.

The rearrangement joins TRBV5-5 to TRBJ1-1. The CDR3 spans 14 residues. CDR1 and CDR2 (germline): SGHKS, YYEKEE (reference sequence). CDR3 loop: CASSTSQMNTEAFF.